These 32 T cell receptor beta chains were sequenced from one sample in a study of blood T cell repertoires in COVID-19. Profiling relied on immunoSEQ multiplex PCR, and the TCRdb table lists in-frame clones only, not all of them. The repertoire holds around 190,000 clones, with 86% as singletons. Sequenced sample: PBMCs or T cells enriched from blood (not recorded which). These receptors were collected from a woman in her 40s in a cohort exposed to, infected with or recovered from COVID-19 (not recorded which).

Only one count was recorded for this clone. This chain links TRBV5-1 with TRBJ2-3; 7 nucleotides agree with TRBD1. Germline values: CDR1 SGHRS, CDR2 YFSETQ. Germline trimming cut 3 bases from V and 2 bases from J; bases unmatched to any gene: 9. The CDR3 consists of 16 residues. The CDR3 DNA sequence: TGCGCCAGCAGCTACGGGGACAGCAAATACACAGATACGCAGTATTTT. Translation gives CASSYGDSKYTDTQYF. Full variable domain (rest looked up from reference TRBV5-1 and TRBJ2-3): KAGVTQTPRYLIKTRGQQVTLSCSPISGHRSVSWYQQTPGQGLQFLFEYFSETQRNKGNFPGRFSGRQFSNSRSEMNVSTLELGDSALYLCASSYGDSKYTDTQYFGPGTRLTVL.

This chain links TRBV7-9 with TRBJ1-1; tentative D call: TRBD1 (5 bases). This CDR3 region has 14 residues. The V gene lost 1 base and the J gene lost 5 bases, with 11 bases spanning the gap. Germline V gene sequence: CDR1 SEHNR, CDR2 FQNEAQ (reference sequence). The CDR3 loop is CASSLDPGGTEAFF. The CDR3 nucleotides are TGTGCCAGCAGCTTAGATCCCGGGGGAACTGAAGCTTTCTTT.

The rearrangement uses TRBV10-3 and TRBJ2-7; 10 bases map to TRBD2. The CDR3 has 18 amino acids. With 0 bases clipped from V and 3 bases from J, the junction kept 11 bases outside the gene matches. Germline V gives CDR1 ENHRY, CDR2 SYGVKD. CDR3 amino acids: CAISESLLASGGHYEQYF. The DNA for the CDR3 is TGTGCCATCAGTGAGTCTTTATTGGCTAGCGGGGGACACTACGAGCAGTACTTC.

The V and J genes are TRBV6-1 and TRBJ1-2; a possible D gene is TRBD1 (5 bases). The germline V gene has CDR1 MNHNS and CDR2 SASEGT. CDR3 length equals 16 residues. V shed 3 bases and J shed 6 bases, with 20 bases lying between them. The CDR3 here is CASSDLPGRPLNGYTF. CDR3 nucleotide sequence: TGTGCCAGCAGTGACCTACCAGGGAGGCCTCTCAATGGCTACACCTTC.

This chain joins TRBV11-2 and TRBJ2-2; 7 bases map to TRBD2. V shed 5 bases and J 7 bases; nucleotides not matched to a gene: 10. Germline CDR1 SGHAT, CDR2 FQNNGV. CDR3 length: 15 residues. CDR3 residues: CASSPLEGRGGELFF. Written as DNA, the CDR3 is TGTGCCAGCAGCCCCTTAGAGGGGAGGGGCGGGGAGCTGTTTTTT.

The CDR3 DNA is TGTGCCAGCAGCCCGAGGGGGGGCCGGCGGGGCACCGGGGAGCTGTTTTTT. Protein: CASSPRGGRRGTGELFF. The chain employs TRBV13 and TRBJ2-2; tentative D call: TRBD2 (7 bases). The CDR3 runs 17 residues. Germline lookup yields CDR1 PRHDT and CDR2 FYEKMQ (reference sequence). V lost 5 bases and J 4 bases, leaving 20 bases between the germline ends.

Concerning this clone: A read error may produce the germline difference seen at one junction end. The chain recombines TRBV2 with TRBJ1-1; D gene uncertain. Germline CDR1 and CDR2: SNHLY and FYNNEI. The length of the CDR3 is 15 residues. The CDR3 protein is CASREGELMNTEAFF. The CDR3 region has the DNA TGTGCCAGCAGAGAAGGTGAGCTCATGAACACTGAAGCTTTCTTT.

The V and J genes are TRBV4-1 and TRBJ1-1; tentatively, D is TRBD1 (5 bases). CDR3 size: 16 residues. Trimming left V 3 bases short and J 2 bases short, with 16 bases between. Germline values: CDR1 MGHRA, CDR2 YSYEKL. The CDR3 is CASSQQGQGRNTEAFF. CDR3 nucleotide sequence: TGCGCCAGCAGCCAGCAAGGACAAGGACGAAACACTGAAGCTTTCTTT.

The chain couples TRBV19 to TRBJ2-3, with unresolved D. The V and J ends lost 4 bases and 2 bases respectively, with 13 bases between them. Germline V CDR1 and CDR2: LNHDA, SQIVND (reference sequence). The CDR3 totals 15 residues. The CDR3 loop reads CASSTRPVSTDTQYF. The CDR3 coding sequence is TGTGCCAGTAGTACCCGCCCAGTATCCACAGATACGCAGTATTTT. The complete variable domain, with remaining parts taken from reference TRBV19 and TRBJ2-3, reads DGGITQSPKYLFRKEGQNVTLSCEQNLNHDAMYWYRQDPGQGLRLIYYSQIVNDFQKGDIAEGYSVSREKKESFPLTVTSAQKNPTAFYLCASSTRPVSTDTQYFGPGTRLTVL.

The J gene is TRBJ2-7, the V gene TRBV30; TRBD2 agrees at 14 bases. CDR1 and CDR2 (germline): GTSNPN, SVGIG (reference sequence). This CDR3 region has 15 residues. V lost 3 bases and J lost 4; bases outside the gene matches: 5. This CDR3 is CAWSLGTSGSYEQYF. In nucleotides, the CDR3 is TGTGCCTGGAGCTTGGGGACTAGCGGGAGTTACGAGCAGTACTTC.

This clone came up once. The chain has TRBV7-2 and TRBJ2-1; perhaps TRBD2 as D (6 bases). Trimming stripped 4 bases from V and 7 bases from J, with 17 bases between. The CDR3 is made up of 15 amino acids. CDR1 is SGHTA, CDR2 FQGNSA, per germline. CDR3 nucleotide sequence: TGTGCCAGCAGCTCACCCCGACTAGTTAGGAATGAGCAGTTCTTC. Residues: CASSSPRLVRNEQFF.

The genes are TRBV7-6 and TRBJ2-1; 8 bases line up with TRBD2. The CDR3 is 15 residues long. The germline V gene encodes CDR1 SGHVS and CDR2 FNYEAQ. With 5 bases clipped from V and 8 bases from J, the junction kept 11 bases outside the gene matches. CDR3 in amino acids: CASSLTSGSLHEQFF. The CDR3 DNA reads TGTGCCAGCAGCCTCACTAGCGGATCCCTCCATGAGCAGTTCTTC.

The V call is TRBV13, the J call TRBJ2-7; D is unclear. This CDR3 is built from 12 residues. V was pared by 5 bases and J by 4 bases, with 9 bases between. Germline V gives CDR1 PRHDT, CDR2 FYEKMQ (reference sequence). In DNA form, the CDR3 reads TGTGCCAGCAGCGCAGGAAGATACGAGCAGTACTTC. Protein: CASSAGRYEQYF.

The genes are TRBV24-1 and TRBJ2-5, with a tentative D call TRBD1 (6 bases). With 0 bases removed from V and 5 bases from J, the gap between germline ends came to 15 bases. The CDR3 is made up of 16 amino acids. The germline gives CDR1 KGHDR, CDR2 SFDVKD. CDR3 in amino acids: CATSDLGNRESETQYF. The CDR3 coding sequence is TGTGCCACCAGTGATTTGGGAAACAGGGAATCGGAGACCCAGTACTTC.

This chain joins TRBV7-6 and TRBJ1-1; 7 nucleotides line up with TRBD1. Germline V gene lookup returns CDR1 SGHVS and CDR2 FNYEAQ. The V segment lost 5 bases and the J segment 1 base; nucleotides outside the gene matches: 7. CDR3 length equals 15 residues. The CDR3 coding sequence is TGTGCCAGCAGCAGTCAACAGGGGCGGAACACTGAAGCTTTCTTT. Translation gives CASSSQQGRNTEAFF.

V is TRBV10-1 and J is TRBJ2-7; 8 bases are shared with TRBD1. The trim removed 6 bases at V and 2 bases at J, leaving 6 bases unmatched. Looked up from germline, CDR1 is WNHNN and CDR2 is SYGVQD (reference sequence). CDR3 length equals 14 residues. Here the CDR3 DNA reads TGCGCCAGCAGCGCGGGACAGGAGACCTACGAGCAGTACTTC. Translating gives CASSAGQETYEQYF.

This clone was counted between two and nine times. The CDR3 here is CASQRDSHSPLHF. As DNA, the CDR3 is TGTGCCAGTCAAAGGGACTCACATTCACCCCTCCACTTT. The genes are TRBV6-5 and TRBJ1-6, with TRBD1 as a possible D gene (5 bases). Germline V gene data show CDR1 as MNHEY and CDR2 as SVGAGI. Between the trimmed V and J ends, which lost 9 bases and 8 bases, there was a span of 14 bases. This CDR3 has 13 residues.

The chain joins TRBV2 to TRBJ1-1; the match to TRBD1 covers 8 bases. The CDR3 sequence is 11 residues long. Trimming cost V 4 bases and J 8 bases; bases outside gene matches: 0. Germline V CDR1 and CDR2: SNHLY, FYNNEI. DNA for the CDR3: TGTGCCAGCAGTGGGGACAGGGAAGCTTTCTTT. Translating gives CASSGDREAFF.

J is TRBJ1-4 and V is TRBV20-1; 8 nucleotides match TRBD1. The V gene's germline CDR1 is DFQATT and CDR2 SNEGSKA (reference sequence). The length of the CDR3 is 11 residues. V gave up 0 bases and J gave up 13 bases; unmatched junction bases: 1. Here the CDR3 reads CSAREGQGLFF. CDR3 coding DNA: TGCAGTGCTAGAGAAGGACAGGGACTGTTTTTT.

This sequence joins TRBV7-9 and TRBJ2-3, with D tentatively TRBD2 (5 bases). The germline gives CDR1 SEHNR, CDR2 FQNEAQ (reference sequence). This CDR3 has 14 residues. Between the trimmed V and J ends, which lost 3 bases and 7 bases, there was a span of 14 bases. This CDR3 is CASSLDALVHTQYF. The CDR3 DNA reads TGTGCCAGCAGCTTGGACGCACTAGTACATACGCAGTATTTT.

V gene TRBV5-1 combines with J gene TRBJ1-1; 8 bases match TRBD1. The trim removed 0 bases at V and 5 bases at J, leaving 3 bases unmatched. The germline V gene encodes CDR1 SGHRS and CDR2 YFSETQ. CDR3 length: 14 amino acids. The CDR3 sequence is CASSLEQGGTEAFF. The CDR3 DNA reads TGCGCCAGCAGCTTGGAACAGGGGGGTACTGAAGCTTTCTTT.

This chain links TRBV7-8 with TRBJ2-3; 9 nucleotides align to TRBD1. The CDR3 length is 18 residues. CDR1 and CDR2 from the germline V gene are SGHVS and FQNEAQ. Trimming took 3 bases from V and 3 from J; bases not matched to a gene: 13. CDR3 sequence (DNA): TGTGCCAGCAGCTTGTACTTGACAGGGGGTGTGGGGACAGATACGCAGTATTTT. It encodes CASSLYLTGGVGTDTQYF.

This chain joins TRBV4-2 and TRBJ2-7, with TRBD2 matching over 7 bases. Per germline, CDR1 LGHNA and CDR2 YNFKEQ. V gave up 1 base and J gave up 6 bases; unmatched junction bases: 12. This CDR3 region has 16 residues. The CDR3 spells CASSQGEGLLPGEQYF. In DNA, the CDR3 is TGTGCCAGCAGCCAAGGGGAGGGACTCCTTCCGGGCGAGCAGTACTTC.

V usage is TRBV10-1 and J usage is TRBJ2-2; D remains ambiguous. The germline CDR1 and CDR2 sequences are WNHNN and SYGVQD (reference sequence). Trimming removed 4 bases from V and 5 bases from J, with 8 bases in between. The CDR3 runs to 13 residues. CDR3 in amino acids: CASSALFTGELFF. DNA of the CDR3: TGCGCCAGCAGTGCCCTTTTTACCGGGGAGCTGTTTTTT.

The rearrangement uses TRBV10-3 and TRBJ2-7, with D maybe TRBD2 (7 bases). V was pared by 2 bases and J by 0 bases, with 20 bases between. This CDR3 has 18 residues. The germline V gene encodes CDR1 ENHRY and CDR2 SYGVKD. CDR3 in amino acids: CAISEGQSSSGLSYEQYF. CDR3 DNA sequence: TGTGCCATCAGTGAGGGACAGAGCTCTAGCGGCCTCTCCTACGAGCAGTACTTC.

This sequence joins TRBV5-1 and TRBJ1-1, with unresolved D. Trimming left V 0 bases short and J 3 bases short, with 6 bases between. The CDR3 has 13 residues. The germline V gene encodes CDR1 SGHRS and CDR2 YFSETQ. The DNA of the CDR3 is TGCGCCAGCAGCTTGGAGAGGGACACTGAAGCTTTCTTT. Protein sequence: CASSLERDTEAFF.

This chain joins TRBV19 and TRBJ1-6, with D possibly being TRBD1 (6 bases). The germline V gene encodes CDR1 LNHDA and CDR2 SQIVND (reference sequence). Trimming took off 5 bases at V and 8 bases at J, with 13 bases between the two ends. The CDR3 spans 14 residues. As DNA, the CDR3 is TGTGCCAGTAGTCGGACGGGACAAGATTCACCCCTCCACTTT. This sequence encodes CASSRTGQDSPLHF.

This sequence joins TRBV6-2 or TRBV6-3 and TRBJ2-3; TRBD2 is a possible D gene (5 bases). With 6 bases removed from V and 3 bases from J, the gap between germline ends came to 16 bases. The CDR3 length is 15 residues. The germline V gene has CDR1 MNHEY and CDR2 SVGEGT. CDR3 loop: CASSHFRDGTDTQYF. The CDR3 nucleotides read TGTGCCAGCAGCCACTTCCGGGATGGGACAGATACGCAGTATTTT.

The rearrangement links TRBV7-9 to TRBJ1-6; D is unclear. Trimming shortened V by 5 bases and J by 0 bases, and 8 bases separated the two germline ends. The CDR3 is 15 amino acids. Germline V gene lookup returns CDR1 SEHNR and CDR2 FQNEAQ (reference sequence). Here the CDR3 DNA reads TGTGCCAGCAGCCTGGAGAACTCCTATAATTCACCCCTCCACTTT. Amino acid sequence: CASSLENSYNSPLHF.

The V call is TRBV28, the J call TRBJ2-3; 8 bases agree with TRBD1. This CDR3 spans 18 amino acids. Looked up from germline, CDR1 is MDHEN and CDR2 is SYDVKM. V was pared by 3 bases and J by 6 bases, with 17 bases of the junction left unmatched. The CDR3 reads CASSFPSPPGQGRDTQYF. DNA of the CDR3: TGTGCCAGCAGTTTTCCTTCACCTCCCGGACAGGGAAGGGATACGCAGTATTTT.

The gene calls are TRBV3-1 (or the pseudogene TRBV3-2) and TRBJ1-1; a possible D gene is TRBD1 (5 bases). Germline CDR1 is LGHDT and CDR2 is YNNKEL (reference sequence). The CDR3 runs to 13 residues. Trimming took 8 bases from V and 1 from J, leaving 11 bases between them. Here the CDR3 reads CASVGPPNTEAFF. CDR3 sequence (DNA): TGTGCCAGCGTGGGGCCGCCGAACACTGAAGCTTTCTTT.

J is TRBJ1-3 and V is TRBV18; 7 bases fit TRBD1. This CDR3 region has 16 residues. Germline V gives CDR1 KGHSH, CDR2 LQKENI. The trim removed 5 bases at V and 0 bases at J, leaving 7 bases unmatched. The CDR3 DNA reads TGTGCCAGCTCAACCGCACAGGGGAACTCTGGAAACACCATATATTTT. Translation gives CASSTAQGNSGNTIYF. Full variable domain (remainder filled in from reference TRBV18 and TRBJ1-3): NAGVMQNPRHLVRRRGQEARLRCSPMKGHSHVYWYRQLPEEGLKFMVYLQKENIIDESGMPKERFSAEFPKEGPSILRIQQVVRGDSAAYFCASSTAQGNSGNTIYFGEGSWLTVV.